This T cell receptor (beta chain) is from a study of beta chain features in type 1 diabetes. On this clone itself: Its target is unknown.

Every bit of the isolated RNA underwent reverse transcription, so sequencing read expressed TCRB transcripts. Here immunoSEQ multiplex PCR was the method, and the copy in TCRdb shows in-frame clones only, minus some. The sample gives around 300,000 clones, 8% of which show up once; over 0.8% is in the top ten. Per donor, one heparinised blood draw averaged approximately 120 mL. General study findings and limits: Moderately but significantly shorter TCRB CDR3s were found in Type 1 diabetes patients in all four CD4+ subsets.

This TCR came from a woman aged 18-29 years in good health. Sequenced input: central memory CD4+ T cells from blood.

The CDR3 nucleotides read TGCGCCAGCAGTCAGGGCCATCGGGACATTCAGTACTTC. Amino acids: CASSQGHRDIQYF. V usage is TRBV5-1 and J usage is TRBJ2-4; maybe TRBD1 (5 bases). The CDR3 contains 13 residues. CDR1 is SGHRS, CDR2 YFSETQ, per germline. Trimming took 5 bases from V and 8 from J, leaving 14 bases between them.